A single sample gave rise to the 24 T cell receptor beta chains below, sequenced in a study of Ad26.COV2.S vaccination and SARS-CoV-2 variants. Regarding treatment: some 20 received Ad26.COV2.S at low or high dose, single or two shots; about 5 received placebo; per-sample allocation not given. Sampling took place 63 days after the first vaccine or placebo injection. This table comes from immunoSEQ multiplex PCR, and its TCRdb copy is limited to in-frame clones, with some not included. The data hold 300,000 to 400,000 clones, with around 83% observed a single time. The source material was peripheral blood, sampled in a trial of Ad26.COV2.S vaccine versus placebo. The origin of the receptors is a person between 18 and 65 years old who received the Ad26.COV2.S COVID-19 vaccine or a placebo.

This chain links TRBV7-2 with TRBJ1-2; D remains ambiguous. The CDR3 is made up of 13 amino acids. V was shortened by 1 base and J by 4 bases, with 7 bases between the two germline ends. Germline-derived CDR1 and CDR2 are SGHTA and FQGNSA. The CDR3 region has the DNA TGTGCCAGCAGCTTAGGGACGATCTATGGCTACACCTTC. It codes for CASSLGTIYGYTF. Based on the CDR3 plus reference TRBV7-2 and TRBJ1-2, the full variable domain is GAGVSQSPSNKVTEKGKDVELRCDPISGHTALYWYRQSLGQGLEFLIYFQGNSAPDKSGLPSDRFSAERTGGSVSTLTIQRTQQEDSAVYLCASSLGTIYGYTFGSGTRLTVV.

The rearrangement joins TRBV5-1 to TRBJ1-1; D is undetermined. Germline CDR1 and CDR2: SGHRS and YFSETQ. With 3 bases removed from V and 1 base from J, the gap between germline ends came to 16 bases. CDR3 length: 16 residues. Here the CDR3 reads CASSSRTSRGNTEAFF. The CDR3 DNA follows: TGCGCCAGCAGCTCCCGGACCTCCCGGGGGAACACTGAAGCTTTCTTT.

The chain links TRBV3-1 (or the pseudogene TRBV3-2) to TRBJ2-7, with D perhaps TRBD2 (5 bases). The CDR3 contains 12 residues. Trimming shortened V by 5 bases and J by 2 bases, and 7 bases separated the two germline ends. The germline gives CDR1 LGHDT, CDR2 YNNKEL (reference sequence). The CDR3 nucleotides are TGTGCCAGCAGCTTCGGGGCCTACGAGCAGTACTTC. Amino acids: CASSFGAYEQYF.

The J gene is TRBJ1-2, the V gene TRBV5-6, with a weak D call TRBD1 (6 bases). Germline CDR1 reads SGHDT; CDR2 reads YYEEEE. This CDR3 has 14 amino acids. V was trimmed by 3 bases and J by 5 bases, leaving 14 bases between them. CDR3 sequence: CASSSLEDRYGYTF. The CDR3 DNA follows: TGTGCCAGCAGCTCACTAGAGGACAGATATGGCTACACCTTC. Full variable domain (rest looked up from reference TRBV5-6 and TRBJ1-2): DAGVTQSPTHLIKTRGQQVTLRCSPKSGHDTVSWYQQALGQGPQFIFQYYEEEERQRGNFPDRFSGHQFPNYSSELNVNALLLGDSALYLCASSSLEDRYGYTFGSGTRLTVV.

V usage is TRBV10-3 and J usage is TRBJ1-3; D not resolved. V was shortened by 0 bases and J by 5 bases, with 11 bases between the two germline ends. CDR1 is ENHRY and CDR2 is SYGVKD in the germline V gene. CDR3 length equals 15 residues. The DNA for the CDR3 is TGTGCCATCAGTGAGTCGGTCGCTAAGCGAAACACCATATATTTT. Its translation is CAISESVAKRNTIYF.

The genes are TRBV11-2 and TRBJ1-2; 7 nucleotides match TRBD1. J was trimmed by 4 bases and V by 5 bases; bases with no gene match: 19. This CDR3 spans 18 amino acids. CDR1 SGHAT and CDR2 FQNNGV come from the germline V gene. CDR3 residues: CASSPQGSGDSISYGYTF. CDR3 in DNA: TGTGCCAGCAGCCCCCAGGGTTCCGGGGACAGTATAAGCTATGGCTACACCTTC.

The rearrangement uses TRBV5-1 and TRBJ1-2; D possibly corresponds to TRBD1 (6 bases). The germline V and J ends were trimmed by 5 bases and 4 bases, with 15 bases remaining between them. This CDR3 has 14 residues. Germline CDR1 and CDR2: SGHRS and YFSETQ. The CDR3 DNA sequence: TGCGCCAGCAGACTGGAGGGGGTCGGCTATGGCTACACCTTC. Translation gives CASRLEGVGYGYTF.

The genes are TRBV5-8 and TRBJ2-1, with a possible D match to TRBD2 (5 bases). Trimming stripped 2 bases from V and 4 bases from J, with 16 bases between. CDR1 SGHTS and CDR2 YDEGEE come from the germline V gene. The CDR3 consists of 16 residues. CDR3 amino acids: CASSLRPPGLYNEQFF. Here the CDR3 DNA reads TGTGCCAGCAGCTTAAGGCCCCCTGGACTTTACAATGAGCAGTTCTTC. Full variable domain (outside the CDR3, taken from reference TRBV5-8 and TRBJ2-1): EAGVTQSPTHLIKTRGQQATLRCSPISGHTSVYWYQQALGLGLQFLLWYDEGEERNRGNFPPRFSGRQFPNYSSELNVNALELEDSALYLCASSLRPPGLYNEQFFGPGTRLTVL.

This chain links TRBV7-9 with TRBJ2-5; the D gene is possibly TRBD2 (5 bases). This CDR3 has 14 residues. Looked up from germline, CDR1 is SEHNR and CDR2 is FQNEAQ (reference sequence). The V end was cut by 1 base, the J end by 1 base, with 7 bases between. The chain's CDR3 is CASSLDGSQETQYF. The CDR3 nucleotides are TGTGCCAGCAGCTTAGATGGGAGCCAAGAGACCCAGTACTTC.

The V call is TRBV5-1, the J call TRBJ2-7; TRBD1 is a possible D gene (5 bases). V lost 2 bases, J lost 2 bases, and 8 bases lay in between. The germline CDR1 and CDR2 sequences are SGHRS and YFSETQ. This CDR3 is built from 13 residues. The CDR3 sequence: CASSLGDAYEQYF. CDR3 bases: TGCGCCAGCAGCTTAGGGGATGCCTACGAGCAGTACTTC.

CDR3: CASRFFSYEQYF. Written as DNA, the CDR3 is TGTGCAAGTCGCTTTTTCTCTTACGAGCAGTACTTC. The V call is TRBV12-2, the J call TRBJ2-7; no DNA check was done on the table's D call, TRBD2. TRBV12-2 is a pseudogene locus. The CDR3 is 12 residues long.

The rearrangement links TRBV7-2 to TRBJ1-1; D might be TRBD1 (6 bases). V was shortened by 5 bases and J by 1 base, with 11 bases between the two germline ends. The CDR3 has 14 amino acids. Germline V gene lookup returns CDR1 SGHTA and CDR2 FQGNSA. In DNA form, the CDR3 reads TGTGCCAGCAGCCCAGGACAGACGAACACTGAAGCTTTCTTT. It specifies CASSPGQTNTEAFF.

The chain recombines TRBV12-5 with TRBJ1-2, with D unresolved. The CDR3 totals 13 residues. Trimming shortened V by 6 bases and J by 5 bases, and 13 bases separated the two germline ends. Germline loops: CDR1 LGHNT, CDR2 FRNRAP. Here the CDR3 reads CASGLGGDYGYTF. The CDR3 DNA reads TGTGCTAGTGGGCTCGGAGGTGATTATGGCTACACCTTC.

V is TRBV7-6 and J is TRBJ2-5; no clear D gene. CDR3 size: 16 residues. Trimming cost V 3 bases and J 3 bases, with 17 bases left between them. Germline V gives CDR1 SGHVS, CDR2 FNYEAQ. The CDR3: CASSFPFLEREETQYF. CDR3 DNA: TGTGCCAGCAGCTTCCCCTTTCTAGAGAGAGAAGAGACCCAGTACTTC.

The J gene is TRBJ2-3, the V gene TRBV21-1. TRBV21-1 is termed a pseudogene. The CDR3 sequence is 16 residues long. CDR3: CASSSPSTTLTDTQYF. In DNA, the CDR3 is TGTGCCAGCAGCTCCCCCTCTACCACACTCACAGATACGCAGTATTTT.

The chain employs TRBV27 and TRBJ2-7, with 9 bases identical to TRBD1. V was pared by 3 bases and J by 5 bases, with 8 bases of the junction left unmatched. CDR1 is MNHEY and CDR2 is SMNVEV in the germline V gene (reference sequence). The CDR3 extends over 15 amino acids. CDR3 sequence reads: CASSLGAGTGHEQYF. CDR3 bases: TGTGCCAGCAGTTTGGGGGCCGGGACAGGGCACGAGCAGTACTTC.

This rearrangement joins TRBV19 to TRBJ2-1; TRBD2 is a possible D gene (5 bases). Germline CDR1 reads LNHDA; CDR2 reads SQIVND (reference sequence). The V end was cut by 6 bases, the J end by 9 bases, with 15 bases between. The CDR3 length is 13 residues. The CDR3 region has the DNA TGTGCCAGTAGCCCTACCCGGGGTAGTGAGCAGTTCTTC. This encodes CASSPTRGSEQFF.

This chain links TRBV6-2 or TRBV6-3 with TRBJ2-5; D is ambiguous. The CDR3 is made up of 14 amino acids. The germline gives CDR1 MNHEY, CDR2 SVGEGT. Between the trimmed V and J ends, which lost 0 bases and 4 bases, there was a span of 9 bases. Here the CDR3 reads CASSYSSGVETQYF. The DNA for the CDR3 is TGTGCCAGCAGTTACTCGAGTGGGGTAGAGACCCAGTACTTC.

The J gene is TRBJ2-5, the V gene TRBV7-8; TRBD2 agrees at 7 bases. The CDR3 runs 16 residues. V shed 1 base, J shed 2 bases, and the junction held 7 bases outside the gene matches. CDR1 SGHVS and CDR2 FQNEAQ come from the germline V gene. CDR3 sequence (DNA): TGTGCCAGCAGCTTAGGCCAGCGGGGTAGGCAAGAGACCCAGTACTTC. This encodes CASSLGQRGRQETQYF.

The chain joins TRBV29-1 to TRBJ2-1; 12 bases match TRBD2. There are 15 residues in the CDR3. V shed 4 bases and J 7 bases; nucleotides not matched to a gene: 8. CDR1 is SQVTM, CDR2 ANQGSEA, per germline. DNA of the CDR3: TGCAGCGTTGTGCGGCTAGCGGGGGGGTATAATGAGCAGTTCTTC. As protein: CSVVRLAGGYNEQFF.

The chain joins TRBV4-2 to TRBJ1-2, with 11 nucleotides matching TRBD1. The CDR3 runs 17 residues. Germline lookup yields CDR1 LGHNA and CDR2 YNFKEQ. The ends lost 0 bases at V and 3 bases at J; junction bases unmatched: 6. CDR3 residues: CASSQETRTGGDYGYTF. The DNA of the CDR3 is TGTGCCAGCAGCCAAGAAACGCGGACAGGGGGCGACTATGGCTACACCTTC.

The chain combines TRBV7-9 with TRBJ1-2; tentatively, D is TRBD1 (6 bases). This CDR3 comprises 14 residues. V lost 5 bases to trimming and J lost 6 bases, with 16 bases between them. CDR1 is SEHNR, CDR2 FQNEAQ, per germline (reference sequence). The CDR3 loop is CASSRVVGGNGYTF. The DNA for the CDR3 is TGTGCCAGCAGCCGGGTCGTCGGGGGCAATGGCTACACCTTC.

The chain recombines TRBV19 with TRBJ2-6, with unresolved D. V was pared by 3 bases and J by 0 bases, with 9 bases between. The CDR3 length is 16 residues. Germline V gene data show CDR1 as LNHDA and CDR2 as SQIVND (reference sequence). The CDR3 region has the DNA TGTGCCAGTAGTATCGTGTATGGCTCTGGGGCCAACGTCCTGACTTTC. This codes for CASSIVYGSGANVLTF.

The CDR3 DNA sequence: TGTGCCAGCAGCTTCCAGGGTGGCGAGCAGTACTTC. Amino acid sequence: CASSFQGGEQYF. The chain joins TRBV7-2 to TRBJ2-7; D is perhaps TRBD1 (5 bases). The CDR3 length is 12 residues. V was clipped by 3 bases and J by 6 bases, with 9 bases between them. The V gene's germline CDR1 is SGHTA and CDR2 FQGNSA.